The clone carrying this T cell receptor beta chain has only a few counts. Its antigen is as yet unknown. This record comes from a study of cytomegalovirus exposure and HLA in healthy donors. PCR used 60 Vbeta primers and 13 Jbeta primers. Only in-frame clones appear in the TCRdb table, and some are missing; sequencing was by immunoSEQ multiplex PCR. The sample gives some 190,000 clones, around 88% of which show up once; around 0.3% is in the top ten. Study-wide points: An analysis that came later showed most CMV-associated TCR beta chains appearing HLA-restricted.

This CDR3 has 17 residues. The germline V and J ends were trimmed by 0 bases and 1 base, with 12 bases remaining between them. Germline-derived CDR1 and CDR2 are LGHNA and YNFKEQ. The chain employs TRBV4-2 and TRBJ2-2; D might be TRBD1 (5 bases). This TCR derives from a woman in her twenties or thirties in good health and CMV-seronegative. Sequenced sample: PBMCs. The CDR3 is CASSQDKGFLNTGELFF. The CDR3 DNA reads TGTGCCAGCAGCCAAGATAAGGGGTTCTTGAACACCGGGGAGCTGTTTTTT.